This T cell receptor beta chain was identified during a study of prognosis after radiotherapy for stage I lung cancer (TCRdb year 2021). For context, the study as a whole: Between April 2018 and 2019, around 20 patients with stage I NSCLC were enrolled in Nanjing, China. The cohort comprised 13 men and five or six women with a median age of approximately 74 years, ranging from 53 to 84 years. Concurrent therapy was not administered to any patient alongside SBRT. For each of the 20 or so patients, one blood sample was taken before SBRT and one after, so the study sequenced around 40 samples in total. Some 15 patients presented with newly diagnosed primary stage I lung tumors, and roughly 5 carried oligometastatic NSCLC following surgical resection of the primary tumor. All patients were regarded as medically inoperable, because of comorbidities in about twelve patients and refusal of surgery in several patients. Roughly eleven patients had adenocarcinoma and several had squamous cell carcinoma as the tumor histology. This study profiled peripheral blood TCR beta repertoires from stage I NSCLC patients before and after stereotactic body radiotherapy and linked the repertoires to distant failure. Using image-guided IMRT or VMAT, SBRT was delivered in 3 to 5 fractions at a biologically effective dose of at least 100 Gy. After SBRT, distant metastases developed in about 20% of the 19 patients at a median of 7 months, while the remaining 15 patients had no significant progression.

Two rounds of multiplex PCR were performed to amplify the TCR beta CDR3 region from genomic DNA. The first PCR round used primers specific to each TRBV and TRBJ gene, and the primer sequences were filed in Chinese patent CN105087789A. The second PCR round used universal primers. The Roche High Pure PCR Template Preparation Kit was used to extract genomic DNA from frozen PBMCs. Paired-end sequencing with 151 bp reads was performed on the libraries using an Illumina HiSeq 3000. The paper's processing steps were these. CutAdapt was used to remove raw reads lacking the multiplex PCR primer sequences. High-quality paired reads were merged into contigs with PEAR. By aligning each contig to reference sequences, MiXCR assigned the TRB V, D and J gene segments to that contig. To remove sequencing errors, CDR3 sequences were clustered according to base quality and sequence similarity. Diversity was measured as Shannon entropy normalized by the natural log of productive TCR sequence number. One minus Shannon entropy divided by the natural log of the number of unique clonotypes was used as the definition of clonality. Using the Youden index from ROC curves, the researchers picked the repertoire-metric cut-offs for progression-free survival, and all analyses were carried out in R 3.5.3. TCRdb ran its own pipeline on the public reads, namely fastp trimming at Q25 and MiXCR clone calling, and kept in-frame beta chains. Each CDR3 protein gets just one entry, which takes the most common genes and DNA from the rows behind it. TCRdb assigned the V and J calls; the authors' analysis was not used. This sample lists tens of thousands of distinct CDR3 sequences; about half were detected once. About 15% of the sample comes from the top ten.

This clonotype occurred many times. The antigen it recognizes is unknown. There are no base qualities to consult, and no much larger clone falls within one base. Study-wide findings and limitations: The study was limited by the small cohort and short follow-up, and independent validation of the study findings is required. None of the reported P values were adjusted for multiple comparisons. After SBRT, the number of unique TCR clones decreased (median around 10,000 before versus 6,000 to 7,000 after; Wilcoxon paired P=0.011). No determination of tumor specificity was made for expanded TCR clones. Post-SBRT Shannon entropy and its change from baseline were lower in patients who developed distant metastases; baseline Shannon entropy was not associated with metastases. TRBV and TRBJ usage frequencies reportedly varied with metastasis status, involving two V genes at baseline and several V and two J genes after SBRT.

The germline V gene (reference sequence) supplies CDR1 LNHNV and CDR2 YYDKDF. The CDR3 runs 15 residues from the cysteine to the phenylalanine. Just CDR3 DNA is preserved here, 45 bases in frame from base 1. Trimming at the junction amounts to 0 bases on V and 7 bases on J, and the germline ends lie 10 bases apart. No patient had a history of other malignancies or prior chemotherapy or radiotherapy, and all had node-negative disease on CT and PET/CT. At each of the two time points, about 6.3 milliliters of peripheral venous blood were collected into EDTA tubes. Ficoll-Paque Plus density-gradient centrifugation was used to isolate PBMCs. Right after collection, samples were placed at -80 degrees C and kept there until analysis.

The input for sequencing was PBMCs, taken before or after stereotactic body radiation therapy (not recorded which). Here the chain combines TRBV15 and TRBJ1-6, and perhaps TRBD1 as D gene, on 5 matching bases. This clonotype originated in a donor aged 50 or older with non-small cell lung cancer. The CDR3 protein sequence reads: CATSRDSGGNSPLHF. The DNA sequence is TGTGCCACCAGCAGAGATTCTGGGGGGAATTCACCCCTCCACTTT.